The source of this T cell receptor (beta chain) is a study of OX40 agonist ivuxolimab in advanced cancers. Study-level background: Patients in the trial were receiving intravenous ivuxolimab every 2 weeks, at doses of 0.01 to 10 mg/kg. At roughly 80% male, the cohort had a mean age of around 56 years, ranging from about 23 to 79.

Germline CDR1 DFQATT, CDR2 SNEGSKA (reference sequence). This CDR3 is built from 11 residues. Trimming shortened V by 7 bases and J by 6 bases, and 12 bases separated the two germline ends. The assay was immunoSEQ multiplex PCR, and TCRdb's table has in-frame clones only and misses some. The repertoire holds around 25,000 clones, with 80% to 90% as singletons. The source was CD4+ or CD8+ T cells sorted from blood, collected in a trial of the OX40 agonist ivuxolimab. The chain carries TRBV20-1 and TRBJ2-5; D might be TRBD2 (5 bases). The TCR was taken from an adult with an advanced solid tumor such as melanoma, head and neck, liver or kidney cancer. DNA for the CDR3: TGCAGTGGCGGGCTAGCCCAGACCCAGTACTTC. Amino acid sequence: CSGGLAQTQYF.